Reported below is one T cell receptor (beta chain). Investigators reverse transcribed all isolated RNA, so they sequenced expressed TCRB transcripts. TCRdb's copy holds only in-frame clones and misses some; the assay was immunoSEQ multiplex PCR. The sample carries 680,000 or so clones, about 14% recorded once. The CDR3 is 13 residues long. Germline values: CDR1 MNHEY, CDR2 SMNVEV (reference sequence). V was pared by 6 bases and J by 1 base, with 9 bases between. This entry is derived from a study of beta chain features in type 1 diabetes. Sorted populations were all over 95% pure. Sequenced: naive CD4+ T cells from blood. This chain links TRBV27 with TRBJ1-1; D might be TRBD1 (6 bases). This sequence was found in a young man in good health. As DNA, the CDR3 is TGTGCCAGCAGGGGCAGGGGGAACACTGAAGCTTTCTTT. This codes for CASRGRGNTEAFF.